The rows below give T cell receptor beta chains drawn from one sample of a study of blood T cells in healthy people across ages. Each CDR3 protein is one row after TCRdb ran MiXCR on the 5' RACE reads. This sample carries about 1,800,000 distinct CDR3 sequences, 28% of them seen once, and the ten largest clones take roughly 8%. The specimen was blood. The receptors stem from a young woman in good health. Each CDR3 is given with its conserved first and last residue. A D gene is named only where the DNA matches it firmly. Size values are once, few and many counts, or a class for expanded clones, and some rows have none.

>TRBV25-1|TRBJ1-4|.|few
TGTGCCAGCAGAGTAGGATGGGAAAAACTGTTTTTT
CASRVGWEKLFF
>TRBV2|TRBJ2-5|.|few
TGTGCCAGCAGTGATATAGAGACCCAGTACTTC
CASSDIETQYF
>TRBV2|TRBJ1-6|TRBD1|.
TGTGCCAGCAGTCCTCGGCCGACAGGGGACAATTCACCCCTCCACTTT
CASSPRPTGDNSPLHF
>TRBV5-1|TRBJ2-7|TRBD2|many
TGCGCCAGCAGCTTAATCAGCGGGACTTCCTACGAGCAGTACTTC
CASSLISGTSYEQYF
>TRBV12-3/TRBV12-4|TRBJ1-2|TRBD1|.
TGTGCCAGCAGCCAGCGACAGGGGAGGAACTATGGCTACACCTTC
CASSQRQGRNYGYTF
>TRBV20-1|TRBJ2-3|.|.
TGCAGTGCCGGTACCGGCACAGATACGCAGTATTTT
CSAGTGTDTQYF
>TRBV29-1|TRBJ2-7|TRBD1|many
TGCAGCGTTGACGCCGGGACAGGGATCGCCTACGAGCAGTACTTC
CSVDAGTGIAYEQYF
>TRBV5-5|TRBJ2-7|.|.
TGTGCCAGCAGCTTAACCGGGAACCGACTCTACGAGCAGTACTTC
CASSLTGNRLYEQYF
>TRBV5-5|TRBJ2-1|.|.
TGTGCCAGCAGCTTGGGCGGCAACCCAAATGAGCAGTTCTTC
CASSLGGNPNEQFF
>TRBV11-2|TRBJ1-2|TRBD1|.
TGTGCCAGCAGCCCCGGGGGGGACAGGGCTAATGGCTACACCTTC
CASSPGGDRANGYTF
>TRBV20-1|TRBJ1-3|TRBD1|few
TGCAGTGCTAGCGACAGGGGGACTGGAAACACCATATATTTT
CSASDRGTGNTIYF
>TRBV7-8|TRBJ2-7|.|.
TGTGCCAGCAGCTTAGGCGAGACAGATTCCTACGAGCAGTACTTC
CASSLGETDSYEQYF
>TRBV12-3/TRBV12-4|TRBJ2-5|.|.
TGTGCCAGCAGCCCGGACTCTGGCGAGCTGTACTTC
CASSPDSGELYF
>TRBV24-1|TRBJ2-1|TRBD2|.
TGTGCCACCAGTGATTTGTGGCTAGCGGGAGAGTGGGGCGACAATGAGCAGTTCTTC
CATSDLWLAGEWGDNEQFF
>TRBV7-9|TRBJ2-1|.|.
TGTGCCAGCAGCGGGGTGTCTAGTTCTGGTGAGCAGTTCTTC
CASSGVSSSGEQFF
>TRBV6-2/TRBV6-3|TRBJ2-3|TRBD1|.
TGTGCCAGCAGGAGGGGGCCAGATACGCAGTATTTT
CASRRGPDTQYF
>TRBV24-1|TRBJ2-1|TRBD2|few
TGTGCCACCAGTGCTTGGGAGGGGAATCGCAATGAGCAGTTCTTC
CATSAWEGNRNEQFF
>TRBV20-1|TRBJ2-1|TRBD2|.
TGCAGTGCTAGAGATGAGCGGGAGCATTCCAATGAGCAGTTCTTC
CSARDEREHSNEQFF
>TRBV15|TRBJ1-1|.|.
TGTGCCACCAGCGGAGACTGGACTGAAGCTTTCTTT
CATSGDWTEAFF
>TRBV28|TRBJ2-1|TRBD2|few
TGTGCCAGCAGTTTAATGACTAGCGGGAGTGGTGAGCAGTTCTTC
CASSLMTSGSGEQFF
>TRBV5-4|TRBJ2-3|.|many
TGTGCCAGCAGCTTCTTCGGCACAGATACGCAGTATTTT
CASSFFGTDTQYF
>TRBV6-2/TRBV6-3|TRBJ2-1|TRBD2|.
TGTGCCAGCAGTCGGAGCGGGGGCAAGAATGAGCAGTTCTTC
CASSRSGGKNEQFF